These T cell receptor beta chains were read from a single sample in a study of T cell responses to AZD1222 COVID-19 vaccine. Method: immunoSEQ multiplex PCR; TCRdb's copy keeps in-frame clones and lacks some. The sample lists around 100,000 clones, 70% to 90% occurring once. The material sequenced was peripheral blood, taken on day 0 of AZD1222 vaccination. Every receptor here comes from an adult in good health. Each CDR3 is given with its conserved first and last residue. The order of the fields is clone size, V gene, J gene, D gene, CDR3 protein, CDR3 DNA. D genes are given only for firm matches. The size field is filled for only some rows; it gives once, few, many or a size class.

abundance: -; v_gene: TRBV6-2/TRBV6-3; j_gene: TRBJ1-1; d_gene: -; CDR3aa: CASSYAEMNTEAFF; CDR3nt: TGTGCCAGCAGTTACGCGGAAATGAACACTGAAGCTTTCTTT
abundance: -; v_gene: TRBV24-1; j_gene: TRBJ2-7; d_gene: TRBD1; CDR3aa: CATSPDPGQGDEQYF; CDR3nt: TGTGCCACCAGCCCCGACCCGGGACAGGGGGACGAGCAGTACTTC
abundance: -; v_gene: TRBV5-8; j_gene: TRBJ2-7; d_gene: -; CDR3aa: CASTPVYEQYF; CDR3nt: TGTGCCAGCACCCCAGTCTACGAGCAGTACTTC
abundance: -; v_gene: TRBV29-1; j_gene: TRBJ2-4; d_gene: -; CDR3aa: CSVRTDGAKNIQYF; CDR3nt: TGCAGCGTTCGGACCGATGGGGCCAAAAACATTCAGTACTTC
abundance: -; v_gene: TRBV6-1; j_gene: TRBJ1-2; d_gene: -; CDR3aa: CASSERTNYGYTF; CDR3nt: TGTGCCAGCAGTGAACGGACTAACTATGGCTACACCTTC
abundance: -; v_gene: TRBV27; j_gene: TRBJ2-3; d_gene: TRBD1; CDR3aa: CASSLSIGTGDLYTQYF; CDR3nt: TGTGCCAGCAGTTTATCTATAGGGACAGGCGACCTCTATACGCAGTATTTT
abundance: -; v_gene: TRBV9; j_gene: TRBJ2-3; d_gene: TRBD1; CDR3aa: CASSVDTGGTDTQYF; CDR3nt: TGTGCCAGCAGCGTAGATACAGGGGGCACAGATACGCAGTATTTT
abundance: -; v_gene: TRBV29-1; j_gene: TRBJ2-7; d_gene: -; CDR3aa: CSAGSGSYEQYF; CDR3nt: TGCAGCGCCGGCTCGGGTTCCTACGAGCAGTACTTC
abundance: -; v_gene: TRBV5-1; j_gene: TRBJ1-1; d_gene: -; CDR3aa: CASSLEDGSTEAFF; CDR3nt: TGCGCCAGCAGCTTGGAGGATGGCAGCACTGAAGCTTTCTTT
abundance: -; v_gene: TRBV6-4; j_gene: TRBJ2-1; d_gene: -; CDR3aa: CAGGSGHLYNEQFF; CDR3nt: TGTGCCGGGGGGTCGGGACACCTCTACAATGAGCAGTTCTTC
abundance: -; v_gene: TRBV28; j_gene: TRBJ1-6; d_gene: TRBD1; CDR3aa: CASRSIGTGGNLSPLHF; CDR3nt: TGTGCCAGCAGGTCCATCGGGACAGGGGGTAATCTTTCACCCCTCCACTTT
abundance: -; v_gene: TRBV7-9; j_gene: TRBJ2-1; d_gene: -; CDR3aa: CASSLGGRVDEQFF; CDR3nt: TGTGCCAGCAGCTTAGGTGGGAGAGTTGATGAGCAGTTCTTC
abundance: once; v_gene: TRBV5-1; j_gene: TRBJ1-2; d_gene: TRBD1; CDR3aa: CASSKTGLDYGYTF; CDR3nt: TGCGCCAGCAGCAAGACAGGGTTGGACTATGGCTACACCTTC
abundance: -; v_gene: TRBV28; j_gene: TRBJ1-1; d_gene: -; CDR3aa: CASRTGLLNTEAFF; CDR3nt: TGTGCCAGCAGGACCGGGCTCCTCAACACTGAAGCTTTCTTT
abundance: -; v_gene: TRBV7-2; j_gene: TRBJ2-1; d_gene: -; CDR3aa: CASSSDSYYNEQFF; CDR3nt: TGTGCCAGCAGCTCTGACTCGTACTACAATGAGCAGTTCTTC
abundance: -; v_gene: TRBV14; j_gene: TRBJ1-6; d_gene: TRBD1; CDR3aa: CASSQEQGFLSPLHF; CDR3nt: TGTGCCAGCAGCCAAGAACAGGGGTTTCTTTCACCCCTCCACTTT
abundance: -; v_gene: TRBV28; j_gene: TRBJ1-5; d_gene: -; CDR3aa: CASSAPGHTLTGPQHF; CDR3nt: TGTGCCAGCAGTGCCCCGGGACACACCTTGACGGGGCCCCAGCATTTT
abundance: -; v_gene: TRBV6-5; j_gene: TRBJ2-7; d_gene: -; CDR3aa: CASSYSFGSSYEQYF; CDR3nt: TGTGCCAGCAGTTACTCGTTCGGGAGCTCCTACGAGCAGTACTTC
abundance: -; v_gene: TRBV28; j_gene: TRBJ1-1; d_gene: TRBD1; CDR3aa: CASSPFDRGWSEAFF; CDR3nt: TGTGCCAGCAGCCCCTTCGACAGGGGGTGGTCTGAAGCTTTCTTT
abundance: -; v_gene: TRBV7-2; j_gene: TRBJ2-1; d_gene: -; CDR3aa: CASSLDTLGEQFF; CDR3nt: TGTGCCAGCAGCTTAGATACGCTCGGGGAGCAGTTCTTC
abundance: -; v_gene: TRBV5-6; j_gene: TRBJ2-3; d_gene: TRBD1; CDR3aa: CASSSGQGGTDTQYF; CDR3nt: TGTGCCAGCAGCTCCGGACAGGGGGGAACAGATACGCAGTATTTT
abundance: once; v_gene: TRBV19; j_gene: TRBJ1-1; d_gene: -; CDR3aa: CASKVDTEAFF; CDR3nt: TGTGCCAGTAAAGTGGACACTGAAGCTTTCTTT
abundance: few; v_gene: TRBV4-1; j_gene: TRBJ2-1; d_gene: -; CDR3aa: CASSQVVALGSNEQFF; CDR3nt: TGCGCCAGCAGCCAAGTCGTGGCGTTGGGGTCAAATGAGCAGTTCTTC
abundance: -; v_gene: TRBV11-3; j_gene: TRBJ2-1; d_gene: -; CDR3aa: CASSLDGTSNEQFF; CDR3nt: TGTGCCAGCAGCTTAGATGGGACTTCCAATGAGCAGTTCTTC
abundance: -; v_gene: TRBV7-2; j_gene: TRBJ2-1; d_gene: TRBD2; CDR3aa: CASSRTSYEQFF; CDR3nt: TGTGCCAGCAGCCGGACTAGCTATGAGCAGTTCTTC
abundance: -; v_gene: TRBV6-6; j_gene: TRBJ2-3; d_gene: TRBD1; CDR3aa: CASRYSGQQDTQYF; CDR3nt: TGTGCCAGCAGATATTCGGGACAGCAAGATACGCAGTATTTT
abundance: -; v_gene: TRBV19; j_gene: TRBJ1-1; d_gene: -; CDR3aa: CASSIWAGNTEAFF; CDR3nt: TGTGCCAGTAGTATTTGGGCGGGGAACACTGAAGCTTTCTTT
abundance: once; v_gene: TRBV6-2/TRBV6-3; j_gene: TRBJ2-1; d_gene: -; CDR3aa: CASSPRDHQFF; CDR3nt: TGTGCCAGCAGCCCCCGGGACCATCAGTTCTTC
abundance: -; v_gene: TRBV3-1/TRBV3-2; j_gene: TRBJ2-7; d_gene: -; CDR3aa: CASSQASGLEQYF; CDR3nt: TGTGCCAGCAGCCAAGCCAGTGGCCTCGAGCAGTACTTC
abundance: -; v_gene: TRBV4-3; j_gene: TRBJ1-2; d_gene: -; CDR3aa: CASSHGQSNYGYTF; CDR3nt: TGCGCCAGCAGCCACGGACAGTCTAACTATGGCTACACCTTC
abundance: once; v_gene: TRBV9; j_gene: TRBJ2-2; d_gene: TRBD2; CDR3aa: CASSSQAGVVAGELFF; CDR3nt: TGTGCCAGCAGCTCCCAAGCGGGAGTCGTCGCCGGGGAGCTGTTTTTT
abundance: few; v_gene: TRBV4-1; j_gene: TRBJ1-1; d_gene: -; CDR3aa: CASSQDIAVGTEAFF; CDR3nt: TGCGCCAGCAGCCAAGACATCGCAGTTGGCACTGAAGCTTTCTTT
abundance: -; v_gene: TRBV28; j_gene: TRBJ1-1; d_gene: -; CDR3aa: CASSPIVQITNTEAFF; CDR3nt: TGTGCCAGCAGTCCAATTGTCCAGATAACGAACACTGAAGCTTTCTTT
abundance: -; v_gene: TRBV6-5; j_gene: TRBJ1-5; d_gene: TRBD1; CDR3aa: CASGRTGVPPQHF; CDR3nt: TGTGCCAGCGGGAGGACAGGGGTTCCACCCCAGCATTTT
abundance: -; v_gene: TRBV5-1; j_gene: TRBJ1-5; d_gene: -; CDR3aa: CASSLEGGGNQPQHF; CDR3nt: TGCGCCAGCAGCTTGGAAGGGGGTGGCAATCAGCCCCAGCATTTT
abundance: -; v_gene: TRBV12-3/TRBV12-4; j_gene: TRBJ1-2; d_gene: -; CDR3aa: CASSTGTSNGYAF; CDR3nt: TGTGCCAGCAGCACAGGGACCTCAAATGGCTACGCCTTC
abundance: -; v_gene: TRBV3-1/TRBV3-2; j_gene: TRBJ1-2; d_gene: -; CDR3aa: CASSQDTGTHGYTF; CDR3nt: TGTGCCAGCAGCCAAGACACAGGGACCCATGGCTACACCTTC
abundance: -; v_gene: TRBV18; j_gene: TRBJ2-2; d_gene: -; CDR3aa: CASSPGTLNTGELFF; CDR3nt: TGTGCCAGCTCCCCCGGGACTTTGAACACCGGGGAGCTGTTTTTT
abundance: -; v_gene: TRBV11-2; j_gene: TRBJ2-7; d_gene: -; CDR3aa: CASSLDPGLSEQYF; CDR3nt: TGTGCCAGCAGCTTAGATCCGGGCCTCTCCGAGCAGTACTTC
abundance: -; v_gene: TRBV27; j_gene: TRBJ1-2; d_gene: -; CDR3aa: CPKNRLKAGGYTF; CDR3nt: TGTCCCAAAAATCGTCTGAAGGCGGGTGGCTACACCTTC
abundance: -; v_gene: TRBV6-6; j_gene: TRBJ1-2; d_gene: -; CDR3aa: CASSPPSEGYTF; CDR3nt: TGTGCCAGCAGCCCCCCGTCTGAAGGCTACACCTTC
abundance: few; v_gene: TRBV18; j_gene: TRBJ2-5; d_gene: -; CDR3aa: CASSQAPQETQYF; CDR3nt: TGTGCCAGCTCACAGGCCCCTCAAGAGACCCAGTACTTC